This is a list of T cell receptor beta chains from one sample in a study of shared clonotypes between healthy human individuals. Measured with immunoSEQ multiplex PCR; TCRdb has only the in-frame clones, and not every one. The table shows 500,000 to 650,000 clones, with around 78% occurring only once. Material: PBMCs. Receptors were obtained from a woman in her thirties or forties in good health. Some clones in this sample may be carry-over from other donors' samples. Both conserved end residues are part of each CDR3. D genes are given only for firm matches. The size of a clone is reported for some rows only, either as once, few or many, or as a class for expanded clones.

V,J,D,size,DNA,CDR3
TRBV11-2,TRBJ2-7,TRBD1,NA,TGTGCCAGCAGCCCCCGGACAGGAACCTCCTACGAGCAGTACTTC,CASSPRTGTSYEQYF
TRBV11-2,TRBJ2-4,NA,many,TGTGCCAGCAGCTTAGATAGGCCCAGGGTTAACATTCAGTACTTC,CASSLDRPRVNIQYF
TRBV14,TRBJ1-2,NA,few,TGTGCCAGCAGCCAAGATCTGGAATATGGCTACACCTTC,CASSQDLEYGYTF
TRBV4-2,TRBJ1-1,NA,NA,TGTGCCAGCAGCCAAAGTCTCCTCGGGGGGGGGCGCACCGCTTTCTTT,CASSQSLLGGGRTAFF
TRBV19,TRBJ2-7,TRBD2,NA,TGTGCCAGTAGTATCGGGACTAGCGGGGGGAATAGCGAGCAGTACTTC,CASSIGTSGGNSEQYF
TRBV4-1,TRBJ2-3,TRBD2,few,TGCGCCAGCAGCCAAGACCCGGGGACTAGCGGGAGGGTGGGTACAGATACGCAGTATTTT,CASSQDPGTSGRVGTDTQYF
TRBV30,TRBJ2-2,NA,NA,TGTGCCTGGAGTGTAACCACCGGGGAGCTGTTTTTT,CAWSVTTGELFF
TRBV18,TRBJ1-4,TRBD1,NA,TGTGCCAGCGCAGCCGGGACAGGGGATGAAAAACTGTTTTTT,CASAAGTGDEKLFF
TRBV7-2,TRBJ2-7,TRBD2,NA,TGTGCCAGCAGGCCAGCCGGGAGGAGATCCTACGAGCAGTACTTC,CASRPAGRRSYEQYF
TRBV19,TRBJ2-7,NA,many,TGTGCCAGTAAAGGGACGGTGAGCTCCTACGAGCAGTACTTC,CASKGTVSSYEQYF
TRBV5-4,TRBJ2-1,NA,once,TGTGCCAGCAGCCACGGGGGCTGGAATGAGCAGTTCTTC,CASSHGGWNEQFF
TRBV6-1,TRBJ2-7,NA,NA,TGTGCCAGCAGTGAAGGATGGGGGGCTTCCTGGGACGAGCAGTACTTC,CASSEGWGASWDEQYF
TRBV6-1,TRBJ2-2,TRBD1,NA,TGTGCCAGCAGTACCCGGGACAGGGGAACCGGGGAGCTGTTTTTT,CASSTRDRGTGELFF
TRBV30,TRBJ2-7,NA,NA,TGTGCCTGGAGTGAACCCCTCGAGCAGTACTTC,CAWSEPLEQYF
TRBV19,TRBJ2-2,NA,NA,TGTGCCAGTAGTATACAGCCCCTAGCGATTACCGGGGAGCTGTTTTTT,CASSIQPLAITGELFF
TRBV29-1,TRBJ2-7,TRBD2,NA,TGCAGCGTGCGGACTAGCGGGAGAAACGAGCAGTACTTC,CSVRTSGRNEQYF
TRBV14,TRBJ1-1,NA,once,TGTGCCAGCAGCCGTTCCAGTCACACTGAAGCTTTCTTT,CASSRSSHTEAFF
TRBV7-3,TRBJ2-5,NA,NA,TGTGCCAGCAGCTTAACGCTAGGCGAGACCCAGTACTTC,CASSLTLGETQYF
TRBV7-3,TRBJ2-1,TRBD2,NA,TGTGCCAGCAGCCGGACTAGCGGGAGCATGGAGCAGTTCTTC,CASSRTSGSMEQFF
TRBV18,TRBJ2-1,NA,NA,TGTGCCAGCTCACCGCCGTCCCAGGACAATGAGCAGTTCTTC,CASSPPSQDNEQFF
TRBV7-8,TRBJ2-5,TRBD1,NA,TGTGCCAGCACCCGGGACAGGGCAGAGACCCAGTACTTC,CASTRDRAETQYF
TRBV20-1,TRBJ2-1,NA,NA,TGCAGTGCTAGTGGTGAAGATGAGCAGTTCTTC,CSASGEDEQFF
TRBV7-8,TRBJ2-2,NA,few,TGTGCCAGCAGCTTAAGGTTTCGGCTAGCTGGGAACACCGGGGAGCTGTTTTTT,CASSLRFRLAGNTGELFF
TRBV5-4,TRBJ1-1,NA,NA,TGTGCCAGCAGCCATACCGGCAGAGGGACTGAAGCTTTCTTT,CASSHTGRGTEAFF
TRBV11-2,TRBJ2-1,NA,NA,TGTGCCAGCAGCTTAGACCCCCTCCTGGGGCAGTTCTTC,CASSLDPLLGQFF
TRBV5-1,TRBJ2-1,TRBD2,NA,TGCGCCAGCAGCTTGGATCCTAGCGGGGGGAATGAGCAGTTCTTC,CASSLDPSGGNEQFF
TRBV6-6,TRBJ2-7,TRBD2,once,TGTGCCAGCGCGCAGGTAGCGGGAGGCTCCTACGAGCAGTACTTC,CASAQVAGGSYEQYF
TRBV28,TRBJ2-7,NA,NA,TGTGCCAGCAGTTGGTGGGGAAGTAGGCAGGGCAACGAGCAGTACTTC,CASSWWGSRQGNEQYF